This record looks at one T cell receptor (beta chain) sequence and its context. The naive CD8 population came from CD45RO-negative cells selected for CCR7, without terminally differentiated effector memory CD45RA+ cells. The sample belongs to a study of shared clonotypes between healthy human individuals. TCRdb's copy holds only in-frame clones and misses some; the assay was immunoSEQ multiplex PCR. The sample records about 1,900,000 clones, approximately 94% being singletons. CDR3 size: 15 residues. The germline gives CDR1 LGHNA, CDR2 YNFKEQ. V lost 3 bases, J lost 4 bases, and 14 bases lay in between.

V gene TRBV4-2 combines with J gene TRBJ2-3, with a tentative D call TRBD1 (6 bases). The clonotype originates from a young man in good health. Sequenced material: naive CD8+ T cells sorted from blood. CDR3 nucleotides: TGTGCCAGCAGCCACCCCGAGGGGGTGGCAGATACGCAGTATTTT. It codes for CASSHPEGVADTQYF.